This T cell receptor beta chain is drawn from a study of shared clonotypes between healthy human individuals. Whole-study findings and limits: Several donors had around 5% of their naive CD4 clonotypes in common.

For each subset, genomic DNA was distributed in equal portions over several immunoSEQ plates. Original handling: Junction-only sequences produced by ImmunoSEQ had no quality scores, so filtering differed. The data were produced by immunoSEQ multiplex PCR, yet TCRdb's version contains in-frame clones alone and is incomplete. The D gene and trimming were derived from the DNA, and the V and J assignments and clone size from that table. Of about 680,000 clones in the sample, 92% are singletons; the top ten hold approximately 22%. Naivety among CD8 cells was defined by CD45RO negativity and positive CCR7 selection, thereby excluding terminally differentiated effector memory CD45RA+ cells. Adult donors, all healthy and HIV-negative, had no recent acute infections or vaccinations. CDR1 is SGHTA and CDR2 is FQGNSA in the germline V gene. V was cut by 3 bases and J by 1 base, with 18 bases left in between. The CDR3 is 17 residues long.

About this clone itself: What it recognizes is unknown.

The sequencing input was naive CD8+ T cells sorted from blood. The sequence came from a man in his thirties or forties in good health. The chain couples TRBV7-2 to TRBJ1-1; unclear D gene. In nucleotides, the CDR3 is TGTGCCAGCAGCTTCAGAAACGACTACTCCAGGAACACTGAAGCTTTCTTT. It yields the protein CASSFRNDYSRNTEAFF.